These 27 T cell receptor beta chains came from one sample sequenced in a study of blood T cell repertoires in COVID-19 (TCRdb year 2020). Libraries were prepared through the immunoSEQ multiplex PCR assay. Entries here come from immuneACCESS through TCRdb and include only in-frame sequences with V and J called. Some clones fail to appear in such tables; in the studies checked, an unresolved V gene covers under half of the shortfall, and the cause of the remainder is unknown. Counted in this sample were 400,000 to 450,000 clones; approximately 90% of them appeared once. 1.4% of the sample lies in the top ten. Sequencing was carried out using peripheral blood. The receptor set was obtained from a woman between 25 and 40 years old with active or convalescent COVID-19.

V and J are TRBV2 and TRBJ1-4, with 7 positions matching TRBD1. This CDR3 is 16 amino acids long. With V trimmed by 6 bases and J by 8 bases, 15 bases remained unmatched. Germline CDR1 is SNHLY and CDR2 is FYNNEI. The chain's CDR3 is CASRDPGQRPGEKLFF. Here the CDR3 DNA reads TGTGCCAGCAGGGATCCGGGACAGCGGCCCGGGGAAAAACTGTTTTTT.

This chain connects TRBV2 to TRBJ1-3; no reliable D call. V lost 3 bases and J 4 bases, leaving 10 bases between the germline ends. Germline V gene lookup returns CDR1 SNHLY and CDR2 FYNNEI. The CDR3 has 14 amino acids. The CDR3 DNA is TGTGCCAGCAGTGACTTGCTACAGGGAAACACCATATATTTT. It yields the protein CASSDLLQGNTIYF. Combining the CDR3 with reference TRBV2 and TRBJ1-3 gives the whole variable domain EPEVTQTPSHQVTQMGQEVILRCVPISNHLYFYWYRQILGQKVEFLVSFYNNEISEKSEIFDDQFSVERPDGSNFTLKIRSTKLEDSAMYFCASSDLLQGNTIYFGEGSWLTVV.

The rearrangement links TRBV25-1 to TRBJ2-3; TRBD1 agrees at 11 bases. The V gene end was trimmed by 3 bases and the J gene end by 0 bases; junction bases not matched to a gene: 2. Germline V CDR1 and CDR2: MGHDK, SYGVNS. The CDR3 is 16 amino acids. The CDR3: CASSEGQGGSTDTQYF. Written as DNA, the CDR3 is TGTGCCAGCAGTGAGGGACAGGGGGGAAGCACAGATACGCAGTATTTT.

In this sample, this clone turned up once. The chain is built from TRBV5-1 and TRBJ2-7, with 15 bases identical to TRBD2. V lost 4 bases to trimming and J lost 5 bases; unmatched junction nucleotides: 4. Germline loops: CDR1 SGHRS, CDR2 YFSETQ. The CDR3 runs 15 residues. Here the CDR3 DNA reads TGCGCCAGCAGCCTAGGGACTAGCGGGAGGAACGAGCAGTACTTC. Translation: CASSLGTSGRNEQYF.

This chain links TRBV5-5 with TRBJ2-7; D is unclear. V lost 0 bases to trimming and J lost 6 bases, with 7 bases between them. CDR1 is SGHKS, CDR2 YYEKEE, per germline (reference sequence). CDR3 size: 12 residues. The CDR3 spells CASSLALFEQYF. Here the CDR3 DNA reads TGTGCCAGCAGCTTGGCCCTCTTCGAGCAGTACTTC.

The CDR3 DNA reads as TGTGCCAGCAGCAAAAATAGCAATCAGCCCCAGCATTTT. Translation: CASSKNSNQPQHF. The chain employs TRBV12-3 or TRBV12-4 and TRBJ1-5; no clear D. The CDR3 contains 13 residues. Trimming took 6 bases from V and 0 from J, leaving 6 bases between them.

The chain joins TRBV12-5 to TRBJ2-7; 11 bases match TRBD1. The germline gives CDR1 LGHNT, CDR2 FRNRAP. V shed 3 bases, J shed 2 bases, and the junction held 6 bases outside the gene matches. The CDR3 has 16 residues. The CDR3 is CASGFTGTGGTYEQYF. CDR3 nucleotide sequence: TGTGCTAGTGGTTTCACCGGGACAGGGGGTACCTACGAGCAGTACTTC.

J is TRBJ2-7 and V is TRBV5-1; 10 bases map to TRBD1. Germline CDR1 and CDR2: SGHRS and YFSETQ. The length of the CDR3 is 14 residues. Trimming cost V 3 bases and J 6 bases; bases outside gene matches: 6. CDR3 sequence (DNA): TGCGCCAGCAGCTCCCGGGACAGGGGATTCGAGCAGTACTTC. Its translation is CASSSRDRGFEQYF.

This clone was counted once. The chain joins TRBV19 to TRBJ2-5; 7 nucleotides line up with TRBD2. CDR3 size: 15 residues. Per the germline V gene, CDR1 is LNHDA and CDR2 is SQIVND (reference sequence). With V trimmed by 3 bases and J by 2 bases, 6 bases remained unmatched. The CDR3 nucleotides read TGTGCCAGTAGTATCGTTAAGGGAGGGCAAGAGACCCAGTACTTC. The encoded protein is CASSIVKGGQETQYF.

The CDR3 DNA sequence: TGTGCCAGCAGTGAACAGCTAGCATGGGAGCTGTTTTTT. Encoded protein: CASSEQLAWELFF. The rearrangement uses TRBV6-1 and TRBJ2-2; maybe TRBD2 (5 bases). Germline V gene sequence: CDR1 MNHNS, CDR2 SASEGT. The ends were cut back, 2 bases at V and 9 bases at J, with 10 bases in the middle. The CDR3 spans 13 residues.

The sample holds one count of this clone. The chain joins TRBV5-1 to TRBJ2-3; D gene unclear. CDR3 size: 13 residues. The V end lost 4 bases, the J end lost 6 bases, and 12 bases lay between the germline ends. CDR1 is SGHRS and CDR2 is YFSETQ in the germline V gene. The CDR3 nucleotides are TGCGCCAGCAGCACATCCGGGTCCGATACGCAGTATTTT. It translates to CASSTSGSDTQYF.

This clone was picked up a small number of times. V and J are TRBV19 and TRBJ1-1, with D unclear. Trimming removed 6 bases from V and 0 bases from J, with 8 bases in between. The CDR3 is 13 residues long. Germline-derived CDR1 and CDR2 are LNHDA and SQIVND (reference sequence). The chain's CDR3 is CASSRTVNTEAFF. The CDR3 DNA follows: TGTGCCAGTAGCCGAACAGTGAACACTGAAGCTTTCTTT.

The CDR3 here is CATSATGPGYTEAFF. CDR3 DNA sequence: TGTGCCACCAGCGCAACAGGGCCAGGGTACACTGAAGCTTTCTTT. The rearrangement joins TRBV15 to TRBJ1-1, with D possibly matching TRBD1 (6 bases). The CDR3 loop spans 15 amino acids. Trimming took off 5 bases at V and 3 bases at J, with 16 bases between the two ends. Germline loops: CDR1 LNHNV, CDR2 YYDKDF (reference sequence). Full variable domain (rest looked up from reference TRBV15 and TRBJ1-1): DAMVIQNPRYQVTQFGKPVTLSCSQTLNHNVMYWYQQKSSQAPKLLFHYYDKDFNNEADTPDNFQSRRPNTSFCFLDIRSPGLGDTAMYLCATSATGPGYTEAFFGQGTRLTVV.

A word on this clone: The same CDR3 arises from other DNA sequences in this sample as well. The rearrangement joins TRBV6-4 to TRBJ2-3; no clear D gene. Germline V gene data show CDR1 as MRHNA and CDR2 as SNTAGT. The CDR3 is made up of 12 amino acids. Trimming took off 3 bases at V and 5 bases at J, with 6 bases between the two ends. Here the CDR3 DNA reads TGTGCCAGCAGTGAGAGTGGAGATACGCAGTATTTT. This gives the protein CASSESGDTQYF.

The chain is built from TRBV5-6 and TRBJ1-1; 10 bases map to TRBD1. This CDR3 has 12 residues. Germline V lookup: CDR1 SGHDT, CDR2 YYEEEE. The V and J ends lost 4 bases and 10 bases, in that order; junction bases with no gene match: 4. CDR3 residues: CASSADRGGAFF. The CDR3 nucleotides are TGTGCCAGCAGCGCGGACAGGGGGGGAGCTTTCTTT.

V gene TRBV14 combines with J gene TRBJ1-2, with D possibly TRBD1 on 6 matching bases. This CDR3 comprises 15 residues. Trimming left V 0 bases short and J 6 bases short, with 14 bases between. Germline CDR1 SGHDN, CDR2 FVKESK. The CDR3: CASSQEISRGDGYTF. The CDR3 nucleotides are TGTGCCAGCAGCCAAGAAATCTCCAGGGGCGATGGCTACACCTTC. Full variable domain (outside the CDR3, taken from reference TRBV14 and TRBJ1-2): EAGVTQFPSHSVIEKGQTVTLRCDPISGHDNLYWYRRVMGKEIKFLLHFVKESKQDESGMPNNRFLAERTGGTYSTLKVQPAELEDSGVYFCASSQEISRGDGYTFGSGTRLTVV.

V is TRBV5-1 and J is TRBJ1-1, with 9 bases fitting TRBD1. Germline CDR1 and CDR2: SGHRS and YFSETQ. The CDR3 is 16 residues long. J was trimmed by 0 bases and V by 4 bases; bases with no gene match: 7. The CDR3 protein is CASSPATGGLNTEAFF. The CDR3 DNA is TGCGCCAGCAGCCCGGCGACAGGGGGGCTGAACACTGAAGCTTTCTTT.

The chain employs TRBV6-1 and TRBJ2-1; no clear D. The germline V gene encodes CDR1 MNHNS and CDR2 SASEGT. This CDR3 is built from 13 residues. V was clipped by 1 base and J by 5 bases, with 6 bases between them. CDR3 residues: CASSEVAHNEQFF. CDR3 sequence (DNA): TGTGCCAGCAGTGAAGTAGCCCACAATGAGCAGTTCTTC.

This chain links TRBV2 with TRBJ2-7, with 8 bases matching TRBD2. V lost 2 bases and J lost 1; bases outside the gene matches: 4. Germline V gives CDR1 SNHLY, CDR2 FYNNEI. This CDR3 has 15 amino acids. This CDR3 reads CASSEYGGGSYEQYF. The CDR3 DNA is TGTGCCAGCAGTGAATACGGCGGGGGGTCCTACGAGCAGTACTTC. The full variable domain, completed using reference TRBV2 and TRBJ2-7, is EPEVTQTPSHQVTQMGQEVILRCVPISNHLYFYWYRQILGQKVEFLVSFYNNEISEKSEIFDDQFSVERPDGSNFTLKIRSTKLEDSAMYFCASSEYGGGSYEQYFGPGTRLTVT.

This clone occurred a few times. This chain links TRBV7-2 with TRBJ2-5; TRBD2 agrees at 7 bases. Germline V lookup: CDR1 SGHTA, CDR2 FQGNSA. V dropped 0 bases and J dropped 7; count of bases not matched to a gene: 8. CDR3 size: 15 residues. The CDR3 is CASSLALMGGRTQYF. CDR3 nucleotide sequence: TGTGCCAGCAGCTTAGCGCTTATGGGGGGGAGGACCCAGTACTTC.

This clone was detected a few times. This rearrangement joins TRBV19 to TRBJ1-5; D is possibly TRBD1 (6 bases). With 3 bases removed from V and 4 bases from J, the gap between germline ends came to 16 bases. Germline V gives CDR1 LNHDA, CDR2 SQIVND (reference sequence). This CDR3 spans 16 amino acids. This CDR3 is CASSITDSSVNQPQHF. The CDR3 DNA is TGTGCCAGTAGTATCACGGACAGCTCAGTTAATCAGCCCCAGCATTTT.

The V and J genes are TRBV21-1 and TRBJ1-2; TRBD1, as called in the table, went unchecked against the DNA. TRBV21-1 is listed as a pseudogene. CDR3 length: 15 amino acids. The CDR3 sequence is CASSQRGQGAFGYTF. DNA of the CDR3: TGTGCCAGCAGCCAACGGGGACAGGGGGCTTTTGGCTACACCTTC.

The chain uses TRBV27 and TRBJ2-2; the match to TRBD1 covers 9 bases. The germline V gene has CDR1 MNHEY and CDR2 SMNVEV (reference sequence). The V segment lost 4 bases and the J segment 5 bases; nucleotides outside the gene matches: 5. The CDR3 has 15 amino acids. As DNA, the CDR3 is TGTGCCAGCAGTTCCACAGGGGGCCGGACCGGGGAGCTGTTTTTT. It specifies CASSSTGGRTGELFF.

CDR3 sequence reads: CASSPGSWGVNTGELFF. CDR3 nucleotide sequence: TGTGCCAGCAGCCCGGGGTCATGGGGAGTGAACACCGGGGAGCTGTTTTTT. The chain recombines TRBV9 with TRBJ2-2; possibly TRBD2 for D (5 bases). Germline values: CDR1 SGDLS, CDR2 YYNGEE. V gave up 4 bases and J gave up 1 base, with 17 bases separating them. CDR3 length: 17 amino acids.

The sample holds a few counts of this clone. The chain has TRBV7-2 and TRBJ1-2, with D tentatively TRBD1 (5 bases). This CDR3 spans 15 amino acids. CDR1 SGHTA and CDR2 FQGNSA come from the germline V gene. With 3 bases removed from V and 3 bases from J, the gap between germline ends came to 14 bases. CDR3 loop: CASSFRAGNDYGYTF. The DNA for the CDR3 is TGTGCCAGCAGCTTCCGAGCAGGGAACGACTATGGCTACACCTTC. The full variable domain, completed using reference TRBV7-2 and TRBJ1-2, is GAGVSQSPSNKVTEKGKDVELRCDPISGHTALYWYRQSLGQGLEFLIYFQGNSAPDKSGLPSDRFSAERTGGSVSTLTIQRTQQEDSAVYLCASSFRAGNDYGYTFGSGTRLTVV.

The V call is TRBV7-2, the J call TRBJ1-1, with unresolved D. Germline-derived CDR1 and CDR2 are SGHTA and FQGNSA. Trimming took off 0 bases at V and 0 bases at J, with 8 bases between the two ends. This CDR3 region has 15 residues. CDR3: CASSLAGGLNTEAFF. CDR3 DNA sequence: TGTGCCAGCAGCTTAGCGGGCGGGCTGAACACTGAAGCTTTCTTT.

The V call is TRBV11-3, the J call TRBJ2-1; 7 bases agree with TRBD1. Germline V gene sequence: CDR1 SGHNT, CDR2 YENEEA. The junction had 8 bases not matched to a gene; V was cut back by 0 bases and J by 6 bases. CDR3 size: 16 residues. CDR3 bases: TGTGCCAGCAGCTTAGAGGGGACAGACACGGGCAATGAGCAGTTCTTC. It specifies CASSLEGTDTGNEQFF.